These 3 T cell receptor beta chains came from one sample sequenced in a study of neurological immune-mediated disorders. Using its own MiXCR run on the 5' RACE reads, TCRdb lists one record per CDR3 protein. The sample shows more than 35,000 distinct CDR3 sequences, over 6% of them seen only once. The sample was CD4+ T cells from blood. The receptors originated from a woman aged 40 to 50 in good health.

This clonotype was recorded many times. DNA for the CDR3: TGTGCCAGCAACTGGGGGACAGGAGAACTCTATGGCTACACCTTC. As protein: CASNWGTGELYGYTF. The chain employs TRBV12-3 or TRBV12-4 and TRBJ1-2; 8 bases are shared with TRBD1. Trimming removed 7 bases from V and 4 bases from J; junction bases left unmatched: 11. This CDR3 spans 15 amino acids.

This clonotype occurred many times. The genes are TRBV6-5 and TRBJ2-7; D could derive from TRBD1 or TRBD2 (5 bases each). V dropped 6 bases and J dropped 1 base, with 16 bases sitting between them. Germline V gene lookup returns CDR1 MNHEY and CDR2 SVGAGI. The CDR3 runs 15 residues. DNA for the CDR3: TGTGCCAGCAGACGCGTAGGGACGGGGTCCTACGAGCAGTACTTC. Translated, it gives CASRRVGTGSYEQYF.

V gene TRBV20-1 combines with J gene TRBJ2-7, with 9 bases fitting TRBD2. CDR1 is DFQATT, CDR2 SNEGSKA, per germline (reference sequence). The CDR3 is made up of 14 amino acids. Germline trimming cut 0 bases from V and 3 bases from J; bases unmatched to any gene: 3. The CDR3, as DNA: TGCAGTGCTAGAGACCTAGCGGGAAGCTACGAGCAGTACTTC. Its translation: CSARDLAGSYEQYF.